These 24 T cell receptor beta chains were sequenced from one sample in a study of blood T cell repertoires in COVID-19. Generated by immunoSEQ multiplex PCR, the TCRdb table keeps only in-frame clones and is missing some. This sample yields 140,000 or so clones, of which about 74% are seen a single time; 16% belongs to the top ten. The sample was peripheral blood. These receptors were obtained from a man between 45 and 60 years old with acute or convalescent COVID-19.

This rearrangement joins TRBV4-2 to TRBJ2-3, with TRBD2 matching 9 bases. J lost 4 bases, V lost 3 bases, and 11 bases had no gene match. The CDR3 loop spans 17 amino acids. In germline, CDR1 is LGHNA, CDR2 YNFKEQ. CDR3 sequence reads: CASSQGGGGGAADTQYF. In DNA, the CDR3 is TGTGCCAGCAGCCAGGGTGGTGGCGGGGGGGCCGCAGATACGCAGTATTTT.

The chain joins TRBV13 to TRBJ2-3, with TRBD1 matching 9 bases. The CDR3 runs 15 residues. Germline V CDR1 and CDR2: PRHDT, FYEKMQ (reference sequence). The V gene end was trimmed by 4 bases and the J gene end by 0 bases; junction bases not matched to a gene: 2. CDR3 region: CASSSGQGSTDTQYF. CDR3 sequence (DNA): TGTGCCAGCAGCTCCGGACAGGGGAGCACAGATACGCAGTATTTT.

This chain joins TRBV5-6 and TRBJ1-5; D not resolved. Per germline, CDR1 SGHDT and CDR2 YYEEEE. Trimming stripped 3 bases from V and 0 bases from J, with 10 bases between. This CDR3 is built from 15 residues. The CDR3 sequence: CASSYKTTSNQPQHF. The CDR3 DNA follows: TGTGCCAGCAGCTACAAGACAACTAGCAATCAGCCCCAGCATTTT.

The chain joins TRBV28 to TRBJ1-5; D not resolved. V dropped 2 bases and J dropped 4 bases, with 9 bases sitting between them. This CDR3 has 14 residues. Germline V gene sequence: CDR1 MDHEN, CDR2 SYDVKM. This CDR3 is CASSLMVVNQPQHF. The CDR3 DNA reads as TGTGCCAGCAGTTTAATGGTAGTAAATCAGCCCCAGCATTTT.

V usage is TRBV5-1 and J usage is TRBJ1-4; 9 nucleotides match TRBD1. The CDR3 contains 13 residues. CDR1 is SGHRS and CDR2 is YFSETQ in the germline V gene. V was clipped by 4 bases and J by 6 bases; unmatched bases: 1. The CDR3 nucleotides are TGCGCCAGCAGCACAGGGGGCGATGAAAAACTGTTTTTT. Protein product: CASSTGGDEKLFF.

This chain joins TRBV5-4 and TRBJ2-3; 9 positions agree with TRBD2. V shed 7 bases and J 5 bases; nucleotides not matched to a gene: 8. This CDR3 comprises 14 residues. Germline loops: CDR1 SGHNT, CDR2 YYREEE (reference sequence). As DNA, the CDR3 is TGTGCCAGCCGGCTAGCGGGGAGTGGAGATACGCAGTATTTT. It specifies CASRLAGSGDTQYF.

This clone showed up just a few times. The chain uses TRBV12-3 or TRBV12-4 and TRBJ2-7; possibly TRBD1 for D (5 bases). V was pared by 6 bases and J by 7 bases, with 13 bases between. The CDR3 covers 12 residues. The CDR3 DNA follows: TGTGCCAGCAGCTACAGGATCTGGGAGCAGTACTTC. Translated, it gives CASSYRIWEQYF.

This clone was detected a few times. The rearrangement uses TRBV4-1 and TRBJ2-3; D might be TRBD2 (6 bases). Germline V gene data show CDR1 as MGHRA and CDR2 as YSYEKL. The CDR3 has 15 amino acids. The V and J ends lost 0 bases and 5 bases respectively, with 12 bases between them. The CDR3 loop is CASSQEWGEVDTQYF. The CDR3, as DNA: TGCGCCAGCAGCCAAGAGTGGGGGGAGGTAGATACGCAGTATTTT.

The V and J genes are TRBV30 and TRBJ1-3; D may be TRBD1 (6 bases). CDR1 is GTSNPN, CDR2 SVGIG, per germline (reference sequence). The CDR3 covers 15 residues. V lost 0 bases to trimming and J lost 0 bases, with 9 bases between them. CDR3 residues: CAWSVTGLSGNTIYF. In DNA form, the CDR3 reads TGTGCCTGGAGTGTAACAGGGCTCTCTGGAAACACCATATATTTT.

The table lists this clone with many counts. The chain links TRBV2 to TRBJ2-7, with TRBD2 matching 9 bases. The V and J ends lost 4 bases and 1 base, in that order; junction bases with no gene match: 2. Germline CDR1 SNHLY, CDR2 FYNNEI. The CDR3 has 14 amino acids. The CDR3, as DNA: TGTGCCAGCAGTGCACTAGCGGGTTCCTACGAGCAGTACTTC. Its protein product is CASSALAGSYEQYF. The whole variable domain, remainder taken from reference TRBV2 and TRBJ2-7, is EPEVTQTPSHQVTQMGQEVILRCVPISNHLYFYWYRQILGQKVEFLVSFYNNEISEKSEIFDDQFSVERPDGSNFTLKIRSTKLEDSAMYFCASSALAGSYEQYFGPGTRLTVT.

This chain's CDR3 is CASNPTGPYGYTF. DNA of the CDR3: TGTGCCAGTAACCCGACAGGGCCCTATGGCTACACCTTC. The V call is TRBV19, the J call TRBJ1-2; 7 bases map to TRBD1. CDR1 and CDR2 from the germline V gene are LNHDA and SQIVND (reference sequence). The CDR3 is 13 amino acids. Unmatched junction bases numbered 6, after V lost 7 bases and J lost 4 bases.

In DNA, the CDR3 is TGTGCCAGCAGCCGAGGTAGCGGGGGTGCAGATACGCAGTATTTT. Its translation: CASSRGSGGADTQYF. The chain uses TRBV3-1 (or the pseudogene TRBV3-2) and TRBJ2-3, with 9 bases that match TRBD2. Germline V gene data show CDR1 as LGHDT and CDR2 as YNNKEL (reference sequence). The V segment lost 4 bases and the J segment 4 bases; nucleotides outside the gene matches: 6. The CDR3 has 15 amino acids.

This chain links TRBV11-1 with TRBJ1-1; D uncertain. CDR1 SGHAT and CDR2 FQDESV come from the germline V gene (reference sequence). V was trimmed by 1 base and J by 0 bases, leaving 6 bases between them. This CDR3 is 14 amino acids long. The DNA for the CDR3 is TGTGCCAGCAGCTTAGATCAGATGAACACTGAAGCTTTCTTT. Its translation: CASSLDQMNTEAFF.

The chain combines TRBV5-1 with TRBJ2-1; 7 positions agree with TRBD1. Germline loops: CDR1 SGHRS, CDR2 YFSETQ. Germline trimming cut 4 bases from V and 0 bases from J; bases unmatched to any gene: 4. The CDR3 totals 15 residues. Written as DNA, the CDR3 is TGCGCCAGCAGCCCGGACAGGAGCTCCTACAATGAGCAGTTCTTC. It codes for CASSPDRSSYNEQFF.

This clone was seen a few times. The genes are TRBV27 and TRBJ2-5, with D possibly TRBD2 on 8 matching bases. This CDR3 has 16 residues. CDR1 MNHEY and CDR2 SMNVEV come from the germline V gene (reference sequence). V lost 10 bases to trimming and J lost 9 bases, with 30 bases between them. This CDR3 is CATREGAGALFGAQYF. The DNA for the CDR3 is TGTGCCACCCGGGAGGGGGCGGGGGCCCTATTCGGGGCCCAGTACTTC.

The chain links TRBV5-6 to TRBJ1-1, with D perhaps matching TRBD1 (6 bases). The germline V gene has CDR1 SGHDT and CDR2 YYEEEE. This CDR3 has 15 residues. Trimming stripped 4 bases from V and 0 bases from J, with 13 bases between. The CDR3 region is CASSPLDSLNTEAFF. Here the CDR3 DNA reads TGTGCCAGCAGCCCGCTGGACAGTTTGAACACTGAAGCTTTCTTT.

The sample holds a few counts of this clone. The chain employs TRBV12-5 and TRBJ2-5; unclear D gene. This CDR3 contains 13 residues. Looked up from germline, CDR1 is LGHNT and CDR2 is FRNRAP. The ends were cut back, 1 base at V and 2 bases at J, with 5 bases in the middle. CDR3 DNA: TGTGCTAGTGGTTTGGGACATCAAGAGACCCAGTACTTC. It specifies CASGLGHQETQYF.

This chain joins TRBV4-2 and TRBJ1-2; TRBD1 matches at 8 bases. The CDR3 is 17 amino acids. From germline, CDR1 is LGHNA and CDR2 YNFKEQ. Trimming cost V 2 bases and J 7 bases; bases outside gene matches: 15. In DNA, the CDR3 is TGTGCCAGCAGCCAACTCGAGAGGGTATACAGGGGGGGTGGCTACACCTTC. This gives the protein CASSQLERVYRGGGYTF.

The chain has TRBV4-1 and TRBJ1-4; possible D gene TRBD1, 5 bases. The germline CDR1 and CDR2 sequences are MGHRA and YSYEKL. The CDR3 is 14 residues long. The V end was cut by 1 base, the J end by 10 bases, with 13 bases between. The CDR3: CASSQGQGGAKLFF. Here the CDR3 DNA reads TGCGCCAGCAGCCAAGGTCAGGGAGGAGCAAAACTGTTTTTT.

The rearrangement joins TRBV9 to TRBJ2-2; 10 bases are shared with TRBD2. The germline V gene has CDR1 SGDLS and CDR2 YYNGEE. CDR3 length: 16 amino acids. The junction had 6 bases not matched to a gene; V was cut back by 0 bases and J by 7 bases. The CDR3 region is CASSVVQAGGNGELFF. In nucleotides, the CDR3 is TGTGCCAGCAGCGTAGTTCAAGCGGGGGGGAACGGGGAGCTGTTTTTT.

This clone was observed once. The V call is TRBV24-1, the J call TRBJ1-1; D ambiguous. V lost 4 bases, J lost 1 base, and 9 bases lay in between. CDR3 length: 14 amino acids. Germline-derived CDR1 and CDR2 are KGHDR and SFDVKD. The CDR3 coding sequence is TGTGCCACCAGTGAACGCGGGAAGAACACTGAAGCTTTCTTT. Its translation is CATSERGKNTEAFF.

The chain joins TRBV4-1 to TRBJ2-7; D might be TRBD1 (6 bases). In germline, CDR1 is MGHRA, CDR2 YSYEKL. V lost 1 base to trimming and J lost 5 bases, with 15 bases between them. The CDR3 runs to 15 residues. CDR3 DNA sequence: TGCGCCAGCAGCCAAGGGGCCTTCAGGGGCGACGAGCAGTACTTC. This codes for CASSQGAFRGDEQYF.

This chain links TRBV5-1 with TRBJ1-1; possible D gene TRBD1, 6 bases. V was trimmed by 4 bases and J by 4 bases, leaving 17 bases between them. Germline CDR1 and CDR2: SGHRS and YFSETQ. This CDR3 is 15 amino acids long. The CDR3 spells CASSAGVRDFTEAFF. The CDR3 DNA follows: TGCGCCAGCAGCGCAGGGGTCAGGGATTTCACTGAAGCTTTCTTT.

The chain links TRBV9 to TRBJ1-1; 7 positions match TRBD1. The CDR3 contains 19 residues. Losses at the gene ends were 3 bases for V and 0 bases for J; bases not matched to a gene: 17. Per germline, CDR1 SGDLS and CDR2 YYNGEE. The CDR3 nucleotides are TGTGCCAGCAGCGACCGACCCGGGACAGCCTTCGAAATGAACACTGAAGCTTTCTTT. It is translated as CASSDRPGTAFEMNTEAFF.